The clone carrying this T cell receptor beta chain showed up just a few times. This entry is derived from a study of T cells in Graves' hyperthyroidism and ophthalmopathy. The CDR3 is 15 amino acids. CDR1 and CDR2 from the germline V gene are SEHNR and FQNEAQ (reference sequence). V lost 5 bases and J lost 10; bases outside the gene matches: 11. Hyperthyroidism had been newly diagnosed in patients aged 18 to 65, and its duration was under 2 months. Amplification targeted TCR beta CDR3 regions from RNA transcripts. RT-PCR in the first round (using the HTBI primer set) targeted the TCR CDR3. Each CDR3 protein gets one entry after TCRdb re-called the multiplex PCR reads with MiXCR. The sample yields hundreds of thousands of distinct CDR3 sequences, 18% seen once.

Sequencing was performed on blood. This TCR was recovered from a woman between 45 and 60 years old with Graves' hyperthyroidism that later progressed to Graves' ophthalmopathy. The chain joins TRBV7-9 to TRBJ1-4; 9 positions agree with TRBD1. The CDR3 bases are TGTGCCAGCAGCCCCCGGACAGGGGTAGGAGGAAAACTGTTTTTT. It encodes CASSPRTGVGGKLFF. Based on the CDR3 plus reference TRBV7-9 and TRBJ1-4, the full variable domain is DTGVSQNPRHKITKRGQNVTFRCDPISEHNRLYWYRQTLGQGPEFLTYFQNEAQLEKSRLLSDRFSAERPKGSFSTLEIQRTEQGDSAMYLCASSPRTGVGGKLFFGSGTQLSVL.